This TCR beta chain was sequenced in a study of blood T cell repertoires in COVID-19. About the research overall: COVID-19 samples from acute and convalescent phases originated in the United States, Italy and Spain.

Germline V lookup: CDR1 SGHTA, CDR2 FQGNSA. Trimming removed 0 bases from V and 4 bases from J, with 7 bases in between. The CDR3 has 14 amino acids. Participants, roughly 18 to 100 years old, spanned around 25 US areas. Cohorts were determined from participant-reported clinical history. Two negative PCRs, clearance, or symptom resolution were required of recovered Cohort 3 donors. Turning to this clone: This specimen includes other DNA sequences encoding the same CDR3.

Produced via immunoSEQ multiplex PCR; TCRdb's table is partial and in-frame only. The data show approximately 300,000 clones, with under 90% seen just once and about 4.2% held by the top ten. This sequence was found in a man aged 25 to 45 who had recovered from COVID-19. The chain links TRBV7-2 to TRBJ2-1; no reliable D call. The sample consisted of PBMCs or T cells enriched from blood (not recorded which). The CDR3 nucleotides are TGTGCCAGCAGCTTAGCGCCAGGTTACAATGAGCAGTTCTTC. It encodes CASSLAPGYNEQFF.